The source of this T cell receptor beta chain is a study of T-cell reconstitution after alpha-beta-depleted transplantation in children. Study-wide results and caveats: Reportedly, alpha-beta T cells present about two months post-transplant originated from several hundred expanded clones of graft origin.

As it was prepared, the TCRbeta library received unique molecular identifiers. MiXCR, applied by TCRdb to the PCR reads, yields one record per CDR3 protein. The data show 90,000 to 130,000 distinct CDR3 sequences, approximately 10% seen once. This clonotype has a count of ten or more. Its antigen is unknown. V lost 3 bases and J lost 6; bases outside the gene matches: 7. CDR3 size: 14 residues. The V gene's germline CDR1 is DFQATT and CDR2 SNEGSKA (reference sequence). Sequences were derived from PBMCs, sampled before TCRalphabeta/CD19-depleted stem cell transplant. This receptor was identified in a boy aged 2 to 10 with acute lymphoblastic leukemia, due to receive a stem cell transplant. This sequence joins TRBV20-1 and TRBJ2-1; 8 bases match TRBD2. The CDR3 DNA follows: TGCAGTGCTAGTAGATCGGGAGGGCCCAATGAGCAGTTCTTC. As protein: CSASRSGGPNEQFF.